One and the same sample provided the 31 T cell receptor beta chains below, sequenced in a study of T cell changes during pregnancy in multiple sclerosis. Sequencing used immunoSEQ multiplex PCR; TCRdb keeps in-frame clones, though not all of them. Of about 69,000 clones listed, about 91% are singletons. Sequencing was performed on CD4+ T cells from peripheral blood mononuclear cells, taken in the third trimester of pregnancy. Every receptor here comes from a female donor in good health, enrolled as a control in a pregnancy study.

The CDR3 nucleotides are TGTGCCAGCAGCCCAGCGGGGGCCCAGAACTATGGCTACACCTTC. This encodes CASSPAGAQNYGYTF. The chain recombines TRBV7-2 with TRBJ1-2, with a possible D match to TRBD1 (6 bases). Germline CDR1 SGHTA, CDR2 FQGNSA. The V end lost 5 bases, the J end lost 2 bases, and 15 bases lay between the germline ends. The CDR3 length is 15 residues. Full variable domain (rest looked up from reference TRBV7-2 and TRBJ1-2): GAGVSQSPSNKVTEKGKDVELRCDPISGHTALYWYRQSLGQGLEFLIYFQGNSAPDKSGLPSDRFSAERTGGSVSTLTIQRTQQEDSAVYLCASSPAGAQNYGYTFGSGTRLTVV.

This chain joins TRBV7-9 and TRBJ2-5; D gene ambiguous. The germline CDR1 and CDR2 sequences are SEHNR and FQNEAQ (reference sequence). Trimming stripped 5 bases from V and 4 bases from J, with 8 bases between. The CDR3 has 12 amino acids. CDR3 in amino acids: CASSLASETQYF. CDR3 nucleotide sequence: TGTGCCAGCAGCCTGGCATCAGAGACCCAGTACTTC.

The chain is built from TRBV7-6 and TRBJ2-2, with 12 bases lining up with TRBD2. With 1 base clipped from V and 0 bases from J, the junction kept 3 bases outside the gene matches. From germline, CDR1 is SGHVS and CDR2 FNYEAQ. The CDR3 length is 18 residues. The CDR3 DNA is TGTGCCAGCAGCTTAGTACTAGCGGGGGGCTCGAACACCGGGGAGCTGTTTTTT. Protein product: CASSLVLAGGSNTGELFF. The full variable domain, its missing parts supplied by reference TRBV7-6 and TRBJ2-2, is GAGVSQSPRYKVTKRGQDVALRCDPISGHVSLYWYRQALGQGPEFLTYFNYEAQQDKSGLPNDRFSAERPEGSISTLTIQRTEQRDSAMYRCASSLVLAGGSNTGELFFGEGSRLTVL.

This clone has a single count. The CDR3 region has the DNA TGTGCCACCGGGACAGGGGGCCAATCCGTAACTAATGAAAAACTGTTTTTT. Translating it yields CATGTGGQSVTNEKLFF. This chain links TRBV15 with TRBJ1-4, with 12 bases that match TRBD1. The CDR3 consists of 17 residues. Germline CDR1 is LNHNV and CDR2 is YYDKDF (reference sequence). V shed 8 bases, J shed 1 base, and the junction held 8 bases outside the gene matches.

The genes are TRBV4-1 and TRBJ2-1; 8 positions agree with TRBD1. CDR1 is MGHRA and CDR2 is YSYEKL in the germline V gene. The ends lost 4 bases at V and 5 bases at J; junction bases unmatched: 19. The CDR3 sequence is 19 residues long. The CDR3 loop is CASSLRTPQDRGIHNEQFF. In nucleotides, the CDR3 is TGCGCCAGCAGCCTCCGAACCCCCCAAGACAGGGGCATACACAATGAGCAGTTCTTC.

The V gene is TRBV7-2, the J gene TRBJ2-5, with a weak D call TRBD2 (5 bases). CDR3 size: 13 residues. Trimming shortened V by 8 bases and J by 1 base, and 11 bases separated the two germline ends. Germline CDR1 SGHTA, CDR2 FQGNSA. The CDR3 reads CASAGILQETQYF. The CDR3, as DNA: TGTGCCAGCGCCGGGATTCTCCAAGAGACCCAGTACTTC.

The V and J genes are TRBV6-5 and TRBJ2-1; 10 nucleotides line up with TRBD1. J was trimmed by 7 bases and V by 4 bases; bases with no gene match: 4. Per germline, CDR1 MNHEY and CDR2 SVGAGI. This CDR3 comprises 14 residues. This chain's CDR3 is CASSWRQGANEQFF. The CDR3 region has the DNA TGTGCCAGCAGTTGGAGACAGGGGGCGAATGAGCAGTTCTTC.

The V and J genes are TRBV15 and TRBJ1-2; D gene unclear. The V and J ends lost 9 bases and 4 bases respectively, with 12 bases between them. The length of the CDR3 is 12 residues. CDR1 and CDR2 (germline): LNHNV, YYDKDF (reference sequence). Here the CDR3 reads CATTRGRYGYTF. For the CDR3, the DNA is TGTGCCACGACTCGGGGTCGCTATGGCTACACCTTC.

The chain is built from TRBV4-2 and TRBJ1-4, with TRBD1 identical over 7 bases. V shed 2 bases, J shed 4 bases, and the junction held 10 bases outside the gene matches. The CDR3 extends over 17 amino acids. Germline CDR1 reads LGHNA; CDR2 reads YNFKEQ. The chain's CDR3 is CASSQIKGASRNEKLFF. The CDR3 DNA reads TGTGCCAGCAGCCAAATAAAGGGGGCCAGCCGTAATGAAAAACTGTTTTTT.

Here the CDR3 DNA reads TGTGCCAGCAGCTTAAGGGGACTGAAGAACACTGAAGCTTTCTTT. Its protein is CASSLRGLKNTEAFF. This chain uses TRBV7-3 with TRBJ1-1, with D possibly TRBD1 on 5 matching bases. CDR1 and CDR2 from the germline V gene are SGHTA and FQGTGA. The CDR3 consists of 15 residues. The germline V and J ends were trimmed by 1 base and 1 base, with 10 bases remaining between them. The whole variable domain, filled in from reference TRBV7-3 and TRBJ1-1, reads GAGVSQTPSNKVTEKGKYVELRCDPISGHTALYWYRQSLGQGPEFLIYFQGTGAADDSGLPNDRFFAVRPEGSVSTLKIQRTERGDSAVYLCASSLRGLKNTEAFFGQGTRLTVV.

The CDR3 sequence is CASSFGLAGATNEQFF. CDR3 DNA: TGTGCCAGTAGTTTTGGACTAGCGGGCGCTACCAATGAGCAGTTCTTC. V is TRBV19 and J is TRBJ2-1; TRBD2 aligns across 11 bases. Unmatched junction bases numbered 9, after V lost 5 bases and J lost 6 bases. Per germline, CDR1 LNHDA and CDR2 SQIVND (reference sequence). This CDR3 region has 16 residues.

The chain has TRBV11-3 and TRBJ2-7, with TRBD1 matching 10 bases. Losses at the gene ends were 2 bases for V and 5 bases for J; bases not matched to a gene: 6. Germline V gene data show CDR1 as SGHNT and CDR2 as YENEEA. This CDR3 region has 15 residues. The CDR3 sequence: CASSLRDRGLHEQYF. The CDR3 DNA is TGTGCCAGCAGCTTAAGGGACAGGGGTTTACACGAGCAGTACTTC.

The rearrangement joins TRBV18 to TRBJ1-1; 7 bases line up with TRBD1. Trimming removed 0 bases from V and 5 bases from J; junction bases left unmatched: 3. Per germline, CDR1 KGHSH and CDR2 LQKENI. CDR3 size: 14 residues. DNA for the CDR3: TGTGCCAGCTCACCACCTACCAGGGGGACTGAAGCTTTCTTT. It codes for CASSPPTRGTEAFF.

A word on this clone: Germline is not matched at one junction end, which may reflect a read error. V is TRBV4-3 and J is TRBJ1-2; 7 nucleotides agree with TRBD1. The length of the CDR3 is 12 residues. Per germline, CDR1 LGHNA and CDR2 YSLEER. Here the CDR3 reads CASSLDRASTIF. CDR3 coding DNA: TGCGCCAGCAGTCTAGACAGGGCTTCTACGATCTTC.

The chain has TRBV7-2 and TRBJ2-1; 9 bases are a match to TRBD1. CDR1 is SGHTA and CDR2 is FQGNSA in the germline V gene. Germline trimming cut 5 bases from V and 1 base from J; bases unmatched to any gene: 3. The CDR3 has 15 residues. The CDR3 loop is CASSGQGTSYNEQFF. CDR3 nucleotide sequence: TGTGCCAGCAGCGGACAGGGGACGTCCTACAATGAGCAGTTCTTC.

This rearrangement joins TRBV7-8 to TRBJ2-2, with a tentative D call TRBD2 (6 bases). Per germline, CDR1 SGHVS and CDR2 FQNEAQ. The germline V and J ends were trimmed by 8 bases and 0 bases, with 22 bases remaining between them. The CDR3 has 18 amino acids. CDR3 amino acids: CASPRRGTSTANTGELFF. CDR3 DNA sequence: TGTGCCAGCCCCAGGCGGGGAACGTCGACCGCGAACACCGGGGAGCTGTTTTTT.

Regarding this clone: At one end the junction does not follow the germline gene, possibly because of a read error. CDR3 region: CSTRQNYGYTF. In DNA, the CDR3 is TGCAGTACTAGACAGAACTATGGCTACACCTTC. The rearrangement joins TRBV20-1 to TRBJ1-2; TRBD1 might be the D (5 bases). The CDR3 totals 11 residues. Germline assignment: CDR1 DFQATT and CDR2 SNEGSKA (reference sequence).

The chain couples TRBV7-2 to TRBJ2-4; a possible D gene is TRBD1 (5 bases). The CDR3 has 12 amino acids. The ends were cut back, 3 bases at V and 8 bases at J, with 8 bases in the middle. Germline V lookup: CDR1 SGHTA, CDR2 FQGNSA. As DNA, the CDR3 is TGTGCCAGCAGCTTCACAGGAGACATTCAGTACTTC. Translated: CASSFTGDIQYF.

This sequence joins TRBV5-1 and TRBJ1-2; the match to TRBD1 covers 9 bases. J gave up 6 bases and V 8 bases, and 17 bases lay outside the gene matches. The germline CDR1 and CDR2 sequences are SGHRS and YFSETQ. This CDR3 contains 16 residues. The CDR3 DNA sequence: TGCGCCAGTAAACCAAACAGGGGGCAAGGTTTCGATGGCTACACCTTC. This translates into CASKPNRGQGFDGYTF.

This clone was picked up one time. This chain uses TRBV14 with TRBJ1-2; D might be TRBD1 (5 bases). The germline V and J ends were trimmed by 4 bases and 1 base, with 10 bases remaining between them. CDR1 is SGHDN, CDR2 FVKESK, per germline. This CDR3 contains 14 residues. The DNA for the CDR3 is TGTGCCAGCAGCCGGAACAGGCTTAACTATGGCTACACCTTC. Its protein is CASSRNRLNYGYTF.

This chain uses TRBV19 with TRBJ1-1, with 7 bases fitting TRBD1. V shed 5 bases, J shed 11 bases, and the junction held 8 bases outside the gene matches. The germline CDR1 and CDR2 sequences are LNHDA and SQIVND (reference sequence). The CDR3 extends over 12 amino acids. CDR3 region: CASSPETGKAFF. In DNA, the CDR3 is TGTGCCAGTAGTCCAGAGACAGGGAAGGCTTTCTTT.

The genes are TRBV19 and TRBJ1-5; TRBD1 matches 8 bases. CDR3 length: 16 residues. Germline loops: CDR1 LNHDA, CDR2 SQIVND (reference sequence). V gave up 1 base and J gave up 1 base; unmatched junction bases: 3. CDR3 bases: TGTGCCAGTAGTATAGGGACAGGGCGAAGCAATCAGCCCCAGCATTTT. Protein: CASSIGTGRSNQPQHF. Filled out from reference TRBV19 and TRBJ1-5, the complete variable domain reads DGGITQSPKYLFRKEGQNVTLSCEQNLNHDAMYWYRQDPGQGLRLIYYSQIVNDFQKGDIAEGYSVSREKKESFPLTVTSAQKNPTAFYLCASSIGTGRSNQPQHFGDGTRLSIL.

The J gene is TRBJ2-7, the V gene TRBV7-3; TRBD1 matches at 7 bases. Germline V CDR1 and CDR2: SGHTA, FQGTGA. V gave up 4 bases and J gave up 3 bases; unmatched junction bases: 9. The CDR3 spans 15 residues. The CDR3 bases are TGTGCCAGCAGCTCCCCCGGGACAGCGAACTACGAGCAGTACTTC. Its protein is CASSSPGTANYEQYF.

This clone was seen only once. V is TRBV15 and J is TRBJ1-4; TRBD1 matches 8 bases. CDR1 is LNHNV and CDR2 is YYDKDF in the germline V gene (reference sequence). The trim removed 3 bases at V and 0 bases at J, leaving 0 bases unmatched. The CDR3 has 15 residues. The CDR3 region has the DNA TGTGCCACCAGCAGGGACAGGGCAACTAATGAAAAACTGTTTTTT. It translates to CATSRDRATNEKLFF.

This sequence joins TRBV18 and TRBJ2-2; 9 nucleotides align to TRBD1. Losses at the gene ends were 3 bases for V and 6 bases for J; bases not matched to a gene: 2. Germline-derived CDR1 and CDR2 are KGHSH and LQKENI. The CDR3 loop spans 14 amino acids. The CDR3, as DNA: TGTGCCAGCTCACCGGACAGGGGATCCGGGGAGCTGTTTTTT. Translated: CASSPDRGSGELFF.

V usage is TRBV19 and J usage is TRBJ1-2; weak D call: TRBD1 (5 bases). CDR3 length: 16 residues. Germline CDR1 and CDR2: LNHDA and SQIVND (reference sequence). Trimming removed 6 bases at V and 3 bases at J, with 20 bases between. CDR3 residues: CASRKAGESGDYGYTF. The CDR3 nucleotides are TGTGCCAGTAGAAAAGCCGGGGAGTCGGGGGACTATGGCTACACCTTC.

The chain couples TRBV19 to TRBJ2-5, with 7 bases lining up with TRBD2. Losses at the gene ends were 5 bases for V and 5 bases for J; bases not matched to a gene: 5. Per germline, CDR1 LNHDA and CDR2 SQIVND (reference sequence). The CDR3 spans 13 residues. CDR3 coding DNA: TGTGCCAGTAGTTATTCCGGGAGGGAGACCCAGTACTTC. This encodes CASSYSGRETQYF.

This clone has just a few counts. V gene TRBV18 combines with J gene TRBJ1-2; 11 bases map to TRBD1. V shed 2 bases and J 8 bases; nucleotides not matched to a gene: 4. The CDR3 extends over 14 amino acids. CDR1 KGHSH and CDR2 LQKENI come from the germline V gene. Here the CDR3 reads CASSPGQGASGYTF. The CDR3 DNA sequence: TGTGCCAGCTCACCAGGACAGGGGGCGAGCGGCTACACCTTC.

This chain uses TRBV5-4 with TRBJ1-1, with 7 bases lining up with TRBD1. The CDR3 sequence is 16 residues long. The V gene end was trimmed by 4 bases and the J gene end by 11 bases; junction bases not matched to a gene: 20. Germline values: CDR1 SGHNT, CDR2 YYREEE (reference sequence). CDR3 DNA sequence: TGTGCCAGCAGCACCGAACCCGACAGGGCTTATTTTGAGGCTTTCTTT. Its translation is CASSTEPDRAYFEAFF.

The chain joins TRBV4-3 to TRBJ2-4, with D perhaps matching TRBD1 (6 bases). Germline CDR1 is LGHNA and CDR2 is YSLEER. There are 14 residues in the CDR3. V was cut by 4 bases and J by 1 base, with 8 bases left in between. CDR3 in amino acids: CASSPTGAKNIQYF. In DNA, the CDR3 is TGCGCCAGCAGCCCAACAGGGGCCAAAAACATTCAGTACTTC.

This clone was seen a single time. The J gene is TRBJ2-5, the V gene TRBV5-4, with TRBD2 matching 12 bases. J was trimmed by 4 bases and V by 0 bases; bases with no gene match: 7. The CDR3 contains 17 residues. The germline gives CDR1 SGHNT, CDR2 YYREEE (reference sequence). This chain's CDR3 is CASSLALAGGHGETQYF. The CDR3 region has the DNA TGTGCCAGCAGCTTGGCCCTAGCGGGGGGGCATGGAGAGACCCAGTACTTC.